The clone carrying this T cell receptor (beta chain) came up many times. Its antigen is undetermined. The data belong to a study of blood T cells in healthy people across ages. Whole-study results and caveats: Naive T cell percentage by flow cytometry tracked strongly with beta diversity. Across the age range, TCR beta diversity per million T cells fell in a roughly linear way.

This CDR3 contains 18 residues. Germline V CDR1 and CDR2: LGHDT, YNNKEL (reference sequence). V lost 0 bases and J lost 1, with 17 bases in between. Per-sample yields of isolated PBMCs were at least 7 million. The use of a sample-barcoded 5' primer and a J-beta primer mix characterized a second PCR of about 7 to 12 cycles. One entry per CDR3 protein results from TCRdb running MiXCR on the 5' RACE reads. The table includes approximately 810,000 distinct CDR3 sequences, 29% detected once. The V and J genes are TRBV3-1 and TRBJ2-3, with D hard to call. The material sequenced was blood. The source of this sequence is a woman at least 80 years old in good health. Here the CDR3 DNA reads TGTGCCAGCAGCCAAGATCGTCTCGGTACTTATGGCACAGATACGCAGTATTTT. Protein: CASSQDRLGTYGTDTQYF.